This T cell receptor (beta chain) was profiled in a study of CD8+CD57+ T cells in acquired aplastic anemia. Across the study: The mean DNA yield obtained from sorted CD4+ and CD8+ cells came to about 3 ug. Whole-study findings and limits: Between the patient and control groups, CD8+ Simpson's diversity did not differ significantly.

Looked up from germline, CDR1 is SGHTA and CDR2 is FQGTGA. Trimming pared 6 bases from V and 5 bases from J, leaving 22 bases between. This CDR3 contains 16 residues. Genomic DNA served as template for TCR beta VDJ and CDR3 profiling. TCRdb passed the reads through MiXCR, listing each CDR3 protein once. The sample shows 150,000 to 200,000 distinct CDR3 sequences, under 55% of them seen only once. To note about this clonotype: The antigen remains unidentified.

Previously, flow cytometry had revealed CD8+CD57+ cell expansion in the patients chosen for sequencing. Sequenced: sorted CD4+, CD8+, or CD8+CD57+ T cells (not recorded which) from PBMCs. The receptor's source is a human donor with aplastic anemia. This chain joins TRBV7-3 and TRBJ2-5; a possible D gene is TRBD2 (5 bases). The CDR3 DNA reads as TGTGCCAGCAGTCGACGCCAAGACGGGATTGGGGAGACCCAGTACTTC. This translates into CASSRRQDGIGETQYF.